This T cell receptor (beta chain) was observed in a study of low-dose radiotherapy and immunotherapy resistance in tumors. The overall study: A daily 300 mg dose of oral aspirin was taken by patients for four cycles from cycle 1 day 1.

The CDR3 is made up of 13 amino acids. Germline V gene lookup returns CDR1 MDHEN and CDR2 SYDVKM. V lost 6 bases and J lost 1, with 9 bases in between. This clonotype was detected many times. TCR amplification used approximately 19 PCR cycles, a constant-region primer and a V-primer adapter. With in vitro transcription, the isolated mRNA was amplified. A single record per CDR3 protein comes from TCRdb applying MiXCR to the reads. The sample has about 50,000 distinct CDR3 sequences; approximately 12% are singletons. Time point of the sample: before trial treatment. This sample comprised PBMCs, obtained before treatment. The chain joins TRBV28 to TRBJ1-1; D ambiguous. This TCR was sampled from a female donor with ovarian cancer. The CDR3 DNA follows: TGTGCCAGCAGACTCACACCGAACACTGAAGCTTTCTTT. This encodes CASRLTPNTEAFF.